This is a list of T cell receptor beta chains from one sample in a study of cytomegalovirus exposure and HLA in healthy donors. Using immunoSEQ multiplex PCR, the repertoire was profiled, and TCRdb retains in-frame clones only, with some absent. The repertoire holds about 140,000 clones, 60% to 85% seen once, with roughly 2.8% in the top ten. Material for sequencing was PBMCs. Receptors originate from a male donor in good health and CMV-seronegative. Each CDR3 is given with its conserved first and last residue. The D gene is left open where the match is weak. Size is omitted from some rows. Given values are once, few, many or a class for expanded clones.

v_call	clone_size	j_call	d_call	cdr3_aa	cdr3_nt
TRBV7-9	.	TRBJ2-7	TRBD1	CASSWRDRNYEQYF	TGTGCCAGCAGCTGGCGGGACAGGAACTACGAGCAGTACTTC
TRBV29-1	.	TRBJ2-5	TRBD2	CSVVTSGGTQETQYF	TGCAGCGTCGTTACTAGCGGGGGGACCCAAGAGACCCAGTACTTC
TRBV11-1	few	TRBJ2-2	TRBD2	CASSLRTSGRASGGELFF	TGTGCCAGCAGCTTAAGGACTAGCGGGAGGGCCTCCGGCGGGGAGCTGTTTTTT
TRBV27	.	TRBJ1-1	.	CASSLSASVDHTEAFF	TGTGCCAGCAGTTTATCGGCTTCCGTCGATCACACTGAAGCTTTCTTT
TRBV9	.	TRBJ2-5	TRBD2	CASSPPGLAGGGEQTQYF	TGTGCCAGCAGCCCCCCAGGACTAGCGGGAGGGGGGGAGCAGACCCAGTACTTC
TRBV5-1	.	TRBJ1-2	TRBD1	CASSLEGQGNYGYTF	TGCGCCAGCAGCTTGGAAGGACAGGGGAACTATGGCTACACCTTC
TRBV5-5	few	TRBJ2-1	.	CASSRSAGFNEQFF	TGTGCCAGCAGCCGCTCGGCAGGGTTTAATGAGCAGTTCTTC
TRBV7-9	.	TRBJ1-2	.	CASSPPGGGLNYGYTF	TGTGCCAGCAGCCCCCCCGGGGGGGGTCTGAACTATGGCTACACCTTC
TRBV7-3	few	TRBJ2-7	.	CASSPPSSPVQYF	TGTGCCAGCAGCCCCCCTAGTTCGCCTGTGCAGTACTTC
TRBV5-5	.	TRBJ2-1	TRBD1	CASSWTGLDEQFF	TGTGCCAGCAGCTGGACAGGGTTGGATGAGCAGTTCTTC
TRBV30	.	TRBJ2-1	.	CAGTGGLAGGTNNEQFF	TGTGCCGGTACAGGGGGCTTAGCGGGAGGTACCAACAATGAGCAGTTCTTC
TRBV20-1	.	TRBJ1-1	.	CSAREGLSVF	TGCAGTGCTAGAGAGGGACTTTCGGTCTTT
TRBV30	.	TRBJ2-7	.	CAWSQGTWEQYF	TGTGCCTGGAGTCAGGGTACGTGGGAGCAGTACTTC
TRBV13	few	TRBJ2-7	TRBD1	CASRVNPGTGVGEQYF	TGTGCCAGCAGGGTGAACCCCGGGACAGGGGTGGGCGAGCAGTACTTC
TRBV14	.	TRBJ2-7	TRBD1	CASSWGQGVYEQYF	TGTGCCAGCAGCTGGGGACAGGGTGTCTACGAGCAGTACTTC
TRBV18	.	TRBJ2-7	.	CASSPVGALGSYEQYF	TGTGCCAGCTCACCGGTGGGGGCCCTTGGCTCCTACGAGCAGTACTTC
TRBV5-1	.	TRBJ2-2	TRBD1	CASSLGQGIGELFF	TGCGCCAGCAGCCTCGGACAGGGAATCGGGGAGCTGTTTTTT
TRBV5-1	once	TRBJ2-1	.	CASSSGPSAEQFF	TGCGCCAGCAGCTCAGGCCCGTCCGCGGAGCAGTTCTTC
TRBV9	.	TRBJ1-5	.	CASSPFRGINQPQHF	TGTGCCAGCAGCCCCTTTAGGGGGATAAATCAGCCCCAGCATTTT
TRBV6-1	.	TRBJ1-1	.	CASSDNRGMNTEAFF	TGTGCCAGCAGTGACAATAGGGGTATGAACACTGAAGCTTTCTTT
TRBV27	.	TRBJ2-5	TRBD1	CASSPQTGSTGTQYF	TGTGCCAGCAGCCCACAGACAGGGTCAACGGGGACCCAGTACTTC
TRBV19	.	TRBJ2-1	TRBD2	CASRSSGGQYNEQFF	TGTGCCAGTAGGAGTAGCGGGGGGCAGTACAATGAGCAGTTCTTC
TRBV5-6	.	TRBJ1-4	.	CASSPNGHGTLATNEKLFF	TGTGCCAGCAGCCCCAACGGCCATGGGACACTTGCAACTAATGAAAAACTGTTTTTT
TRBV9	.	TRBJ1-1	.	CASGDLGGVTEAFF	TGTGCCAGCGGGGATTTAGGAGGGGTCACTGAAGCTTTCTTT
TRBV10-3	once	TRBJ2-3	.	CAITEARRTDTQYF	TGTGCCATCACCGAGGCCCGGAGGACAGATACGCAGTATTTT
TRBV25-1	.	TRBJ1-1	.	CASSDGAQNTEAFF	TGTGCCAGCAGTGATGGGGCACAAAACACTGAAGCTTTCTTT
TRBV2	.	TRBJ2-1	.	CASSEDGLSYNEQFF	TGTGCCAGCTCCGAGGACGGACTATCCTACAATGAGCAGTTCTTC
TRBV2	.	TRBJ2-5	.	CASSARDGIQYF	TGTGCCAGCAGTGCGCGGGACGGCATCCAGTACTTC
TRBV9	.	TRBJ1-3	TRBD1	CASSVGVLTGGVPFSGNTIYF	TGTGCCAGCAGCGTAGGGGTTCTGACAGGGGGCGTCCCTTTCTCTGGAAACACCATATATTTT
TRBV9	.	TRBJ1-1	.	CASSVRRNTEAFF	TGTGCCAGCAGCGTAAGGAGGAACACTGAAGCTTTCTTT
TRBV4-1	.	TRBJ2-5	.	CASSQGSGQETQYF	TGCGCCAGCAGCCAGGGGAGCGGGCAAGAGACCCAGTACTTC
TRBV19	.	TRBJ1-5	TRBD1	CASRERTGGNQPQHF	TGTGCCAGTAGAGAAAGGACAGGGGGTAATCAGCCCCAGCATTTT
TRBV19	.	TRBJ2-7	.	CASSIDRGSYEQYF	TGTGCCAGTAGTATAGATCGGGGTTCCTACGAGCAGTACTTC
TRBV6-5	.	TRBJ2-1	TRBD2	CASSYLSGGGYNEQFF	TGTGCCAGCAGTTATTTAAGCGGGGGGGGCTACAATGAGCAGTTCTTC
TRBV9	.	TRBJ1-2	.	CASDNRVGYTF	TGTGCCAGCGACAACAGGGTTGGCTACACCTTC
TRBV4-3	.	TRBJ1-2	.	CASSQEPRTDYGYTF	TGCGCCAGCAGCCAAGAACCCCGGACAGACTATGGCTACACCTTC
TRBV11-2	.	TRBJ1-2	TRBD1	CASSAIQGMSGYGYTF	TGTGCCAGCAGCGCGATACAGGGGATGAGTGGCTATGGCTACACCTTC
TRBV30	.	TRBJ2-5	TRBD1	CAWESGTGKETQYF	TGTGCCTGGGAGAGCGGGACAGGGAAGGAGACCCAGTACTTC
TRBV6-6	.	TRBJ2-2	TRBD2	CASSWTSGVSGELFF	TGTGCCAGCAGTTGGACTAGCGGGGTCTCCGGGGAGCTGTTTTTT
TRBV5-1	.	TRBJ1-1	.	CASSLIDLLNTEAFF	TGCGCCAGCAGCTTGATAGACTTGCTGAACACTGAAGCTTTCTTT
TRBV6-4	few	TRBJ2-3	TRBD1	CASSGTGDTDTQYF	TGTGCCAGCAGTGGGACAGGGGACACAGATACGCAGTATTTT